This is a list of T cell receptor beta chains from one sample in a study of cytomegalovirus exposure and HLA in healthy donors. Sequencing was performed with immunoSEQ multiplex PCR; in TCRdb, only in-frame clones are kept and a portion is missing. Here the sample spans 65,000 to 85,000 clones, roughly 80% being singletons. Sequencing was performed on PBMCs. The receptors derive from a woman aged 45 to 65 in good health and CMV-seronegative. Both conserved end residues are part of each CDR3. The D gene is left open where the match is weak.

NA	TRBV6-5	TRBJ1-3	CASRRQHPYNTIYF
TRBD1	TRBV7-8	TRBJ1-1	CASSWGQTTEAFF
NA	TRBV29-1	TRBJ2-3	CSVDLEGDTQYF
NA	TRBV9	TRBJ1-1	CASSAYRDVNTEAFF
NA	TRBV4-1	TRBJ1-2	CASSQPTGPYGYTF
NA	TRBV9	TRBJ1-6	CASSAYSDSNSPLHF
TRBD2	TRBV11-3	TRBJ2-2	CASSFGGGAGELFF
NA	TRBV9	TRBJ1-2	CASSPDPGVGGYGYTF
TRBD1	TRBV28	TRBJ1-4	CASSTWTGDNEKLFF
TRBD2	TRBV11-2	TRBJ2-1	CASSFQLAGRYNEQFF
TRBD1	TRBV2	TRBJ1-2	CASSSGTGRANYGYTF
NA	TRBV2	TRBJ1-1	CASSNGVTEAFF
TRBD1	TRBV27	TRBJ1-1	CASSLQSGQGGTEAFF
TRBD1	TRBV10-3	TRBJ1-1	CATVDGQGESPEAFF
TRBD1	TRBV11-2	TRBJ1-6	CASSQGVSYNSPLHF
NA	TRBV4-2	TRBJ2-6	CASSQGTTRASGANVLTF
TRBD1	TRBV4-1	TRBJ1-2	CASSQVRGPKANYGYTF
TRBD1	TRBV2	TRBJ1-2	CAIETGGLNYGYTF
TRBD2	TRBV29-1	TRBJ2-7	CSVKREASSYEQYF
NA	TRBV5-6	TRBJ2-6	CASSLGLDSGANVLTF
NA	TRBV27	TRBJ1-5	CASSLRGSNQPQHF
NA	TRBV5-1	TRBJ2-4	CASTRDFEAKNIQYF
NA	TRBV21-1	TRBJ2-5	CASSKDRKASETQYF
TRBD2	TRBV7-9	TRBJ2-1	CASSPLTSGYNEQFF
NA	TRBV27	TRBJ2-1	CASSFPGERNEQFF
NA	TRBV27	TRBJ2-3	CASILSRGMSTDTQYF
TRBD2	TRBV19	TRBJ2-1	CASSIDYGAGGRNEQFF
TRBD2	TRBV5-1	TRBJ2-1	CASSMGLAGGYNEQFF
NA	TRBV29-1	TRBJ2-3	CSVGSGTDTQYF
TRBD1	TRBV4-3	TRBJ2-1	CASSQDSAGGLYNEQFF
TRBD1	TRBV4-3	TRBJ2-3	CASSQDGTGKDTQYF
NA	TRBV28	TRBJ1-4	CASSTQRGLATNEKLFF
NA	TRBV5-6	TRBJ1-1	CASSFGQVMNTEAFF
TRBD1	TRBV4-2	TRBJ2-7	CASGRGTGGYEQYF
TRBD2	TRBV4-1	TRBJ2-1	CASSQDPRGGARPYNEQFF
TRBD1	TRBV11-2	TRBJ2-7	CASSPIGTGNEQYF
NA	TRBV6-4	TRBJ1-4	CASASGVGGDEKLFF
TRBD2	TRBV7-9	TRBJ2-1	CASSPRLAASYNEQFF
TRBD2	TRBV4-3	TRBJ2-3	CASSQAFSGRWTSGGADTQYF
NA	TRBV7-9	TRBJ2-7	CASSYYRGAEQYF
TRBD1	TRBV4-1	TRBJ2-5	CASSPFDRDQETQYF
NA	TRBV28	TRBJ2-3	CASSLMGQGTDTQYF
NA	TRBV19	TRBJ1-1	CASSPGPSGTEAFF
NA	TRBV5-1	TRBJ1-2	CASSPGTLLRGYTF
NA	TRBV9	TRBJ2-2	CASSVSGAGTGELFF
TRBD1	TRBV5-1	TRBJ1-2	CASSFTGAGYGYTF
TRBD2	TRBV9	TRBJ2-7	CVSSDVAGGPGEQYF
TRBD1	TRBV5-1	TRBJ2-7	CASSLLGQSSYEQYF
NA	TRBV19	TRBJ1-2	CASNSKNYGYTF
TRBD1	TRBV5-1	TRBJ2-5	CASSLADRGLTGETQYF
NA	TRBV2	TRBJ1-6	CASSDLTATNSPLHF
TRBD1	TRBV19	TRBJ2-7	CASSKTGVSYEQYF
TRBD2	TRBV5-1	TRBJ2-7	CASSRGTSGSYPYEQYF
NA	TRBV30	TRBJ2-5	CAWRPVQETQYF